This TCR beta chain appears in the sequencing data of a study of blood T cell repertoires in COVID-19 (dated by TCRdb to 2020 to 2022). In terms of the full investigation: Samples covering the acute and convalescent phases of COVID-19 were provided by collaborators in the United States, Italy and Spain. The material from the prospective study consisted of cDNA or gDNA derived from T cells, B-cell-depleted T cells, or PBMCs. The dataset comprised deeply sampled blood TCRbeta repertoires from subjects exposed to, actively infected with, or recovered from COVID-19. The repertoires were made available in a free public database intended to serve as a resource for research on the immune response to SARS-CoV-2. The samples were drawn from the first 160 participants of the ongoing ImmuneRACE study and from 950 to 1,500 subjects provided by 6 global collaborators. A de-identified subject ID, COVID-19 status, age in years and sex were almost always included in the sample metadata. HLA class I and class II types, where available, came from metadata supplied by the sample provider rather than from assay-based typing.

The collaborating institutions used their own protocols to collect whole blood in K2EDTA tubes. Collaborator samples were shipped for TCRbeta analysis as frozen whole blood, isolated PBMCs, or DNA extracted from either sample type. TCRbeta CDR3 regions were amplified from genomic DNA using the immunoSEQ Assay, a bias-controlled multiplex PCR. Per the source publication's procedure: Nucleated cell counts per sample were estimated from amplification of reference gene primers within the assay. Sequence reads were collapsed and filtered to measure the absolute abundance of every unique TCRbeta CDR3 rearrangement. Productive Simpson clonality was computed per sample as the square root of Simpson's diversity index over productive rearrangements. In its TCRdb copy, this immuneACCESS table keeps in-frame sequences only and misses some clones. Where compared with another copy, unresolved V genes explain less than half of these, and the others have no known cause. V, J and clone size are taken as reported in that table, and D and trimming were inferred from the DNA itself. The sample table records approximately 120,000 clones; approximately 82% of these occur just once. Roughly 10% of the sample goes to the ten largest clones.

In the case of this clone: No cognate antigen has been identified for it. No quality values exist for individual bases; no much larger clone is one base distant.

What the research found in general, with its limitations: The amount of clinical and demographic metadata varied by source and participant and was provided uncurated.

What was sequenced was peripheral blood. This receptor was taken from a man between 60 and 75 years old with acute or convalescent COVID-19.

Here the CDR3 is given as CAAWGQYTGELFF. The DNA reads TGTGCGGCCTGGGGACAGTACACCGGGGAGCTGTTTTTT. The rearrangement joined TRBV28 to TRBJ2-2, and 7 bases in between align with TRBD1. The germline V gene encodes CDR1 MDHEN and CDR2 SYDVKM. There are 13 amino acids in the CDR3, from cysteine to phenylalanine inclusive. The retained sequence is limited to the CDR3, 39 bases, with the frame set at the first base.